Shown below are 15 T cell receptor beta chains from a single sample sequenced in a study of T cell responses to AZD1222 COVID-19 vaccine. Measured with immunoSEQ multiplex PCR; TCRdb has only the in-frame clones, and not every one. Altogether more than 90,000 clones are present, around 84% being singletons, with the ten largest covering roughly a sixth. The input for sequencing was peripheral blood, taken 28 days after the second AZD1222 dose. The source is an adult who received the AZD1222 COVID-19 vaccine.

The CDR3 DNA sequence: TGTGCCAGCAGGGCGACAGGGGTCTACGAGCAGTACTTC. This gives the protein CASRATGVYEQYF. The V call is TRBV11-2, the J call TRBJ2-7, with TRBD1 matching over 8 bases. CDR1 and CDR2 (germline): SGHAT, FQNNGV. J was trimmed by 3 bases and V by 6 bases; bases with no gene match: 4. This CDR3 is built from 13 residues.

The CDR3 protein is CATSDAPSATDTQYF. The CDR3 bases are TGTGCCACCAGTGATGCCCCCTCGGCCACAGATACGCAGTATTTT. The chain carries TRBV24-1 and TRBJ2-3; no clear D. The germline CDR1 and CDR2 sequences are KGHDR and SFDVKD. The CDR3 contains 15 residues. V was pared by 3 bases and J by 2 bases, with 11 bases between.

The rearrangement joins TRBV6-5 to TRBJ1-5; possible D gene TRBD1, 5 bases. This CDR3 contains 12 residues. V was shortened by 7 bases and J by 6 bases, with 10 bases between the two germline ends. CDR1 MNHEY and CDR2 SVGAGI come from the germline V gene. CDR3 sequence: CASNGAGQPQHF. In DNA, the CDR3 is TGTGCCAGCAATGGGGCGGGTCAGCCCCAGCATTTT.

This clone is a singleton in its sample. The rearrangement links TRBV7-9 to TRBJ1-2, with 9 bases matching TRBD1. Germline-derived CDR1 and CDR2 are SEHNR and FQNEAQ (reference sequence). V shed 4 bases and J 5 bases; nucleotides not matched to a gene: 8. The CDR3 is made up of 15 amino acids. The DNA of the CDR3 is TGTGCCAGCAGCTCAGGGACAGGGACTATTTATGGCTACACCTTC. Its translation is CASSSGTGTIYGYTF.

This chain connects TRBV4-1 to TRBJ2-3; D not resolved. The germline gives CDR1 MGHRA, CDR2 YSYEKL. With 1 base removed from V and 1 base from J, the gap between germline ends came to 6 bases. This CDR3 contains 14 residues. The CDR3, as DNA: TGCGCCAGCAGCCAAGGACTGGGCACAGATACGCAGTATTTT. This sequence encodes CASSQGLGTDTQYF.

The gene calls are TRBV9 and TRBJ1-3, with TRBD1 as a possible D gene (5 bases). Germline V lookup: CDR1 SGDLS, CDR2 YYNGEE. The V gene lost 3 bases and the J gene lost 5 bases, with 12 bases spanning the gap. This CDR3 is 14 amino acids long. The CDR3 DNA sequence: TGTGCCAGCAGCGGCGGGACGCTTAGAAACACCATATATTTT. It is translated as CASSGGTLRNTIYF.

The CDR3 here is CASSEQGGGAVRTDTQYF. DNA for the CDR3: TGCGCCAGCAGCGAGCAGGGCGGGGGGGCCGTTCGGACAGATACGCAGTATTTT. The chain carries TRBV5-1 and TRBJ2-3; 9 bases map to TRBD2. CDR3 length equals 18 residues. Looked up from germline, CDR1 is SGHRS and CDR2 is YFSETQ. Trimming took 4 bases from V and 3 from J; bases not matched to a gene: 15.

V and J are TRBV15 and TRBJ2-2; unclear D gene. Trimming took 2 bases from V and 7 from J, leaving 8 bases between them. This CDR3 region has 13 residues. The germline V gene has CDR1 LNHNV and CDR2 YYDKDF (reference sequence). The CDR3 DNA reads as TGTGCCACCAGCAGACCGAAAGGCGGGGAGCTGTTTTTT. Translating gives CATSRPKGGELFF. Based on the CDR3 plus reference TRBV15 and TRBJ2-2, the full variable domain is DAMVIQNPRYQVTQFGKPVTLSCSQTLNHNVMYWYQQKSSQAPKLLFHYYDKDFNNEADTPDNFQSRRPNTSFCFLDIRSPGLGDTAMYLCATSRPKGGELFFGEGSRLTVL.

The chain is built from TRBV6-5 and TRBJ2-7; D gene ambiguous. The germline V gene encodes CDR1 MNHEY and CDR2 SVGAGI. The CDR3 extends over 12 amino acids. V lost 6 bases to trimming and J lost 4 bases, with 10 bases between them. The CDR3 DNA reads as TGTGCCAGCAGAGTAGGCGTGTACGAGCAGTACTTC. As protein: CASRVGVYEQYF.

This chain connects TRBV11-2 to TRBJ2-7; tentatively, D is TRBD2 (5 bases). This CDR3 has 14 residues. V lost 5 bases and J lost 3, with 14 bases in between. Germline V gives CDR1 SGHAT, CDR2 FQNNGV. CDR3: CASSTIRRNYEQYF. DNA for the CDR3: TGTGCCAGCAGCACTATTAGGAGGAACTACGAGCAGTACTTC.

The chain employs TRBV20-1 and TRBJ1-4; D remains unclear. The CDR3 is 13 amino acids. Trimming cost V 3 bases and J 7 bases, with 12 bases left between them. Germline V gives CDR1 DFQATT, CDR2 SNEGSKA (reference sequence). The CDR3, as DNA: TGCAGTGCTAGTGGCCCGGGGATTGAAAAACTGTTTTTT. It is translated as CSASGPGIEKLFF.

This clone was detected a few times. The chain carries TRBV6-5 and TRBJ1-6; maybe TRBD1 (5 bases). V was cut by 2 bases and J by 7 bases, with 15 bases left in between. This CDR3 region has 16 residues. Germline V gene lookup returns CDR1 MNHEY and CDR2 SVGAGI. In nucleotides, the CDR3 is TGTGCCAGCAGTTACATGTCAGACAGTCAGAATTCACCCCTCCACTTT. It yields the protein CASSYMSDSQNSPLHF.

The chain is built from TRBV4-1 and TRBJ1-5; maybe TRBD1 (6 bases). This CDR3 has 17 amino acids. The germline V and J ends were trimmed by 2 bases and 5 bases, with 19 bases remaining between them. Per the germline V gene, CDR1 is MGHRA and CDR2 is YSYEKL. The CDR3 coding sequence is TGCGCCAGCAGCCAATTACCCGGGACACCTTCCGATCAGCCCCAGCATTTT. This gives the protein CASSQLPGTPSDQPQHF.

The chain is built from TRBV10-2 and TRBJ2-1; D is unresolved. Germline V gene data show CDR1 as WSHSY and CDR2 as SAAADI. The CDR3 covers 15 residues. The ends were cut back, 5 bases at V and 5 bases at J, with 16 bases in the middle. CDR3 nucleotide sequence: TGCGCCAGCAGTCCGCGGCGCGACTGGAACAATGAGCAGTTCTTC. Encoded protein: CASSPRRDWNNEQFF.

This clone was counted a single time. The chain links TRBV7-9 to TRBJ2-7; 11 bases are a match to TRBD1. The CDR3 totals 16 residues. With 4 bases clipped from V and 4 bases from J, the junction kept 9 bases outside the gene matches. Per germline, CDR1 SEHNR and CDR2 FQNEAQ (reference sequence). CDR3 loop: CASSSRDRGTPYEQYF. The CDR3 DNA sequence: TGTGCCAGCAGCTCAAGGGACAGGGGGACCCCTTACGAGCAGTACTTC.